This is a list of T cell receptor beta chains from one sample in a study of shared clonotypes between healthy human individuals. Some clones are missing from TCRdb's copy, which holds only in-frame ones; the method was immunoSEQ multiplex PCR. The sample comprises around 600,000 clones, around 96% of which are singletons, and over 0.095% rests with the top ten. Sequencing used naive CD8+ T cells sorted from blood. The receptor source for this set is a woman aged 25-40 years in good health. The CDR3 runs from the conserved cysteine through the conserved F or W. The D gene is left open where the match is weak. Size tells how often a clone was seen (once, few, many) or the class of an expanded clone, and some rows leave it out.

CDR3 protein	CDR3 DNA	V gene	CDR3 length	clone size	D gene	J gene
CSVEGMANEQFF	TGCAGCGTTGAAGGGATGGCCAATGAGCAGTTCTTC	TRBV29-1	12	-	-	TRBJ2-1
CASSSRTSHTEAFF	TGTGCCAGCAGCTCTCGTACATCACACACTGAAGCTTTCTTT	TRBV7-8	14	-	-	TRBJ1-1
CASSPLLAGGPGEQYF	TGTGCCAGCAGCCCCCTACTAGCGGGAGGCCCTGGAGAGCAGTACTTC	TRBV5-6	16	-	TRBD2	TRBJ2-7
CASSQEGGPWGSELFF	TGTGCCAGCAGCCAAGAGGGGGGCCCCTGGGGTTCCGAACTGTTTTTT	TRBV4-2	16	-	-	TRBJ1-4
CASSSSGLGNQPQHF	TGTGCCAGTAGTTCCTCGGGACTCGGCAATCAGCCCCAGCATTTT	TRBV19	15	-	-	TRBJ1-5
CASSQSHEQYF	TGCGCCAGCAGTCAATCCCACGAGCAGTACTTC	TRBV23-1	11	once	-	TRBJ2-7
CASSYTPLGYNEQFF	TGTGCCAGCAGTTACACCCCACTGGGATACAATGAGCAGTTCTTC	TRBV6-6	15	-	-	TRBJ2-1
CASSVGLAGSQETQYF	TGTGCCAGCAGTGTCGGACTAGCGGGGAGTCAAGAGACCCAGTACTTC	TRBV28	16	-	TRBD2	TRBJ2-5
CASSPNLAGILGEQFF	TGTGCCAGCAGCCCAAATCTAGCGGGAATATTGGGTGAGCAGTTCTTC	TRBV11-2	16	-	TRBD2	TRBJ2-1
CASSQDPGNEQFF	TGCGCCAGCAGCCAAGATCCTGGGAATGAGCAGTTCTTC	TRBV4-1	13	-	-	TRBJ2-1
CASSMPRLMNTEAFF	TGTGCCAGTAGTATGCCCCGGTTAATGAACACTGAAGCTTTCTTT	TRBV19	15	-	-	TRBJ1-1
CASSHSLAEETQYF	TGTGCCAGTAGTCACTCCTTAGCTGAAGAGACCCAGTACTTC	TRBV19	14	-	-	TRBJ2-5
CASSHSRATQPQHF	TGCGCCAGCAGCCATTCCCGGGCCACTCAGCCCCAGCATTTT	TRBV4-1	14	once	-	TRBJ1-5
CASSIDGGTTGELFF	TGCGCCAGCAGCATCGACGGGGGTACTACCGGGGAGCTGTTTTTT	TRBV5-1	15	-	-	TRBJ2-2
CASSHQTGTGTYNEQFF	TGTGCCAGCAGCCACCAAACCGGGACAGGGACCTACAATGAGCAGTTCTTC	TRBV14	17	-	TRBD1	TRBJ2-1
CASKPQGRSYEQYF	TGTGCCAGCAAACCCCAAGGCAGGAGCTACGAGCAGTACTTC	TRBV28	14	-	-	TRBJ2-7
CASSVYGAENEQFF	TGTGCCAGCAGCGTATATGGGGCGGAAAATGAGCAGTTCTTC	TRBV9	14	-	-	TRBJ2-1
CASSPGSGGADTQYF	TGTGCCAGCAGTCCGGGATCCGGAGGTGCCGATACGCAGTATTTT	TRBV28	15	once	-	TRBJ2-3
CASKEPDSNYGYTF	TGTGCCAGCAAAGAGCCGGACAGTAACTATGGCTACACCTTC	TRBV25-1	14	-	-	TRBJ1-2
CASSQSAGTLEQYF	TGTGCCAGCAGCCAATCCGCAGGGACTCTCGAGCAGTACTTC	TRBV16	14	-	-	TRBJ2-7
CASGDSSYEQYF	TGTGCCAGCGGGGACAGCTCCTACGAGCAGTACTTC	TRBV5-4	12	-	TRBD1	TRBJ2-7
CATSSTLKSSGNTIYF	TGTGCCACCAGTTCTACTCTCAAATCCTCTGGAAACACCATATATTTT	TRBV15	16	-	-	TRBJ1-3
CAISESQGGTYEQYF	TGTGCCATCAGTGAGTCGCAGGGGGGCACCTACGAGCAGTACTTC	TRBV10-3	15	-	-	TRBJ2-7
CASSPRFRAFEQYF	TGTGCCAGCAGCCCCCGGTTCCGGGCGTTCGAGCAGTACTTC	TRBV13	14	once	-	TRBJ2-7
CASSSTSGSSYEQYF	TGTGCCAGCAGCTCGACTAGCGGGAGCTCCTACGAGCAGTACTTC	TRBV9	15	-	TRBD2	TRBJ2-7
CASNRGTEAFF	TGTGCCAGCAATCGGGGCACTGAAGCTTTCTTT	TRBV2	11	-	-	TRBJ1-1
CASSVGTRQPQHF	TGTGCCAGCAGCGTAGGAACCCGACAGCCCCAGCATTTT	TRBV9	13	-	-	TRBJ1-5
CASSLTKGQGGQPQHF	TGTGCCAGCAGTCTAACAAAGGGACAGGGAGGTCAGCCCCAGCATTTT	TRBV27	16	-	TRBD1	TRBJ1-5
CASSFLRGETQYF	TGTGCCAGCAGCTTCCTCAGGGGGGAGACCCAGTACTTC	TRBV7-7	13	-	TRBD1	TRBJ2-5